This TCR beta chain originates from a study of identical twins. Study conclusions and caveats: Excess twin sharing in beta out-of-frame sequences was weaker. The authors drew conclusions from cross-sectional statistical analysis rather than following the same donors. Out-of-frame alpha sequences common to twins exhibited an excess of low generation probability.

This clonotype came up many times. Its antigen is unidentified. The authors used template switching to add a universal primer site and gave cDNA unique molecular identifiers. MiXCR was run by TCRdb on the 5' RACE reads, yielding one entry per CDR3 protein. This repertoire shows some 330,000 distinct CDR3 sequences, around 9.7% found once; its top ten account for 8.5% to 10%. Trimming took 8 bases from V and 1 from J; bases not matched to a gene: 0. Germline V gene data show CDR1 as MRHNA and CDR2 as SNTAGT. The CDR3 totals 13 residues. The origin of this receptor is a woman aged 50 to 65 in good health. The gene calls are TRBV6-4 and TRBJ2-3; 10 bases agree with TRBD2. The material sequenced was naive T cells sorted from blood. CDR3 nucleotide sequence: TGTGCCAGCGGGACTAGCGGCACAGATACGCAGTATTTT. Translation: CASGTSGTDTQYF.